Shown below are 7 T cell receptor beta chains from a single sample sequenced in a study of a mutant IDH1 vaccine in newly diagnosed glioma. Specified time point: baseline, week 1 (first vaccination visit). Documented treatment: pre-vaccination baseline after standard-of-care therapy. The repertoire was sequenced with immunoSEQ multiplex PCR; TCRdb's copy has only in-frame clones and lacks some. The table includes roughly 71,000 clones, 86% detected once. Here the sequenced sample was PBMCs, taken from a glioma patient treated with radiotherapy, temozolomide or both. The receptors come from a man aged 25-40 years with glioma.

The chain links TRBV9 to TRBJ1-3; TRBD1 is a possible D gene (6 bases). CDR1 is SGDLS and CDR2 is YYNGEE in the germline V gene. The CDR3 has 18 amino acids. Deletions cut 5 bases from V and 0 bases from J, with 21 bases between. CDR3 sequence reads: CASSPIAGGPSSGNTIYF. As DNA, the CDR3 is TGTGCCAGCAGTCCTATAGCGGGGGGCCCAAGCTCTGGAAACACCATATATTTT.

The rearrangement uses TRBV30 and TRBJ2-7; D is undetermined. Germline CDR1 is GTSNPN and CDR2 is SVGIG (reference sequence). There are 14 residues in the CDR3. V lost 0 bases, J lost 2 bases, and 11 bases lay in between. CDR3 bases: TGTGCCTGGAGTGTAGGCAGCATCACCTACGAGCAGTACTTC. It is translated as CAWSVGSITYEQYF.

This clone was counted only a few times. The CDR3, as DNA: TGTGCCAGCAGCCGGGACAATAGCAATCAGCCCCAGCATTTT. Translated: CASSRDNSNQPQHF. J is TRBJ1-5 and V is TRBV5-4; D perhaps matches TRBD1 (6 bases). The germline gives CDR1 SGHNT, CDR2 YYREEE (reference sequence). Trimming took 4 bases from V and 0 from J, leaving 8 bases between them. This CDR3 has 14 amino acids.

This chain uses TRBV5-1 with TRBJ2-1; D is uncertain. CDR1 and CDR2 (germline): SGHRS, YFSETQ. V gave up 0 bases and J gave up 7 bases, with 8 bases separating them. This CDR3 contains 13 residues. CDR3 nucleotides: TGCGCCAGCAGCTTGGGGGTGGGGAATGAGCAGTTCTTC. Its translation is CASSLGVGNEQFF.

The rearrangement uses TRBV7-8 and TRBJ1-5; D may be TRBD1 (5 bases). The CDR3 totals 16 residues. CDR1 is SGHVS and CDR2 is FQNEAQ in the germline V gene. Between the trimmed V and J ends, which lost 6 bases and 2 bases, there was a span of 17 bases. CDR3 in DNA: TGTGCCAGCAGTCCCGAACGTGTGGGGGGCAATCAGCCCCAGCATTTT. This gives the protein CASSPERVGGNQPQHF.

The chain has TRBV19 and TRBJ2-5; the D gene is possibly TRBD1 (5 bases). CDR3 length: 13 residues. Trimming took off 3 bases at V and 4 bases at J, with 9 bases between the two ends. Germline CDR1 and CDR2: LNHDA and SQIVND (reference sequence). The CDR3 region is CASSIQGAETQYF. CDR3 bases: TGTGCCAGTAGTATCCAGGGTGCAGAGACCCAGTACTTC.

J is TRBJ1-3 and V is TRBV7-8, with D unresolved. The CDR3 is 13 residues long. The V end was cut by 8 bases, the J end by 0 bases, with 8 bases between. Germline CDR1 is SGHVS and CDR2 is FQNEAQ. CDR3 DNA: TGTGCCAGCCAGACATCCTCTGGAAACACCATATATTTT. It specifies CASQTSSGNTIYF.